The source of this T cell receptor beta chain is a study of cytomegalovirus exposure and HLA in healthy donors. Study in general: Early on, a data release was issued that held 85 million to 95 million unique TCRs from HLA-typed donors. Study-wide results and limits: In a later analysis, compared with equally common non-associated chains, HLA-associated beta chains were more expanded. Testing in vitro showed three CMV-associated chains specific for CMV antigens. For TCR beta chains, V- and J-gene trimming was later linked to a missense DCLRE1C variant.

The PCR used 60 Vbeta and 13 Jbeta primers. Some clones are missing from TCRdb's copy, which holds only in-frame ones; the method was immunoSEQ multiplex PCR. The sample includes some 120,000 clones, around three quarters of them seen just once. This clone was detected ten times or more. Its cognate antigen is unknown. Germline CDR1 SGHVS, CDR2 FNYEAQ. V was cut by 1 base and J by 4 bases, with 14 bases left in between. The CDR3 totals 17 residues. The rearrangement links TRBV7-6 to TRBJ2-6; tentative D call: TRBD1 (6 bases). This TCR was recovered from a man younger than 45 in good health and CMV-seropositive. The sequenced sample consisted of PBMCs. The CDR3 coding sequence is TGTGCCAGCAGCTTAGAAACTGCAGGGGTAGGGGCCAACGTCCTGACTTTC. This gives the protein CASSLETAGVGANVLTF.